This T cell receptor beta chain derives from a study of spatial heterogeneity in lung cancer (dated by TCRdb to between 2019 and 2020). As for the study more broadly: More beta-chain than alpha-chain transcripts were consistently detected, likely reflecting higher beta-chain transcript abundance. In the raw uncorrected reads, each unique combination of TCR and UMI appeared more than ten times on average. The study quantitatively compared TCR alpha and beta repertoires across multiple tumor regions, matched nontumor lung and blood in non-small cell lung cancer. TCR repertoire features were related to nonsynonymous mutation counts determined by whole-exome sequencing of tumor tissue. Both alpha and beta chains were TCR-sequenced in samples taken at surgery, namely 220 tumor regions, around 70 matched nontumor lung samples and some 53 PBMC samples.

About this clonotype: Its antigen is still unknown. Qualities for individual bases were not recorded, and no much larger clone is one base off.

At the junction V is shortened by 5 bases and J by 4 bases; bases outside the gene matches: 7. The CDR1 and CDR2 encoded by the germline V gene are SGHTA and FQGNSA. CDR3 length: 15 amino acids, cysteine to phenylalanine. Only the CDR3 DNA stays, 45 bases, in frame from base 1. According to the study, the label for this sample's time point signals: sample taken at primary tumor resection. Donors were some 78 patients with early-stage, untreated non-small cell lung cancer from the lung TRACERx cohort. For TCR sequencing, whole RNA was extracted from tumor and nontumor lung tissue, or from cryopreserved PBMC samples, and no cell sorting was done. Only patients for whom sufficient RNA was available from at least two tumor regions were selected for TCR sequencing. Library prep was done by 5' RACE. For sequencing, a NextSeq 500 was employed. In the TCR library protocol, a unique molecular identifier was attached to each TCR cDNA molecule so that PCR and sequencing errors could be corrected. The original pipeline was this. TCR identification, UMI-based error correction and CDR3 extraction were performed with Decombinator tools. TCRs above a frequency of 2 per 1,000, corresponding to the top 1% of the tumor frequency distribution, were defined as expanded. Each repertoire was subsampled 100 times to 5,000 TCRs, after which Renyi diversity was computed with the R vegan package. CDR3 similarity networks were constructed using string-kernel similarity of amino acid triplets, with links drawn between CDR3s whose pairwise similarity was above 0.82. TCRdb trimmed the raw reads at Q25, called clones with MiXCR and kept productive beta chains. Rows with one shared CDR3 protein collapse into an entry with the most common genes and DNA. These V and J calls derive from TCRdb rather than the authors' analysis. Within this sample are about 92,000 distinct CDR3 sequences, with roughly 12% of them counted one time only. The ten largest clones add up to over 40% of the sample.

Points the paper makes about the study in general: Ubiquitous expanded tumor TCRs were found in blood more often at tumor resection than at routine follow-up. Confirming at a functional level the hypothesis that regional TCRs recognize regional mutations was considered to require additional single-cell paired TCR alpha and beta sequencing.

The sequencing here drew on PBMCs, taken at surgery. The chain uses TRBV7-2 and TRBJ2-1; 8 bases in between match TRBD1. The receptor comes from a male donor with early-stage non-small cell lung cancer. The CDR3 in this case is CASSQRTGSYNEQFF. The sequenced DNA is TGTGCCAGCAGCCAGAGGACAGGGAGTTACAATGAGCAGTTCTTC.